This T cell receptor delta chain was captured in a study of gamma-delta chains in newborns, infants, children (dated by TCRdb to between 2018 and 2020). Broadly, across the study: According to the study title, microbial exposure causes polyclonal expansion of innate gammadelta T cells right after birth. Right after human newborns were born, the researchers looked at the way microbial exposure shaped their populations of innate gammadelta T cells.

Via the germline V gene, CDR1 is TSWWSYY and CDR2 QGS. Taken from cysteine to phenylalanine, the CDR3 has 20 residues. Only the CDR3 DNA stays, 60 bases, in frame from base 1. The V end loses 2 bases and the J end loses 5 bases, and a stretch of 27 bases separates them. This clone has a handful of counts. Its recognized antigen is unknown. Base qualities are not recorded, but no much larger clone differs from it by a single base. Instrument used: Illumina MiSeq. Clonotypes were called again by TCRdb from the public reads via CATT, and duplicate nucleotide sequences were then merged into one entry. For this sample the table gives around 12,000 delta-chain clones, of which approximately 3.6% were detected only once. Clones ranked in the top ten supply roughly 8.9% of the sample.

This receptor was obtained from a child who was a newborn, infant or young child, either healthy, febrile or measles-vaccinated (not recorded which). The sample consisted of blood. The sequence is built from TRDV1 and TRDJ2; the D call could be TRDD2 or TRDD3, with each sharing 5 bases. The CDR3 is CALGEGAFAYLLEKTAQLFF. The nucleotide sequence reads TGTGCTCTTGGGGAAGGCGCTTTCGCCTACCTACTGGAGAAAACAGCACAACTCTTCTTT.